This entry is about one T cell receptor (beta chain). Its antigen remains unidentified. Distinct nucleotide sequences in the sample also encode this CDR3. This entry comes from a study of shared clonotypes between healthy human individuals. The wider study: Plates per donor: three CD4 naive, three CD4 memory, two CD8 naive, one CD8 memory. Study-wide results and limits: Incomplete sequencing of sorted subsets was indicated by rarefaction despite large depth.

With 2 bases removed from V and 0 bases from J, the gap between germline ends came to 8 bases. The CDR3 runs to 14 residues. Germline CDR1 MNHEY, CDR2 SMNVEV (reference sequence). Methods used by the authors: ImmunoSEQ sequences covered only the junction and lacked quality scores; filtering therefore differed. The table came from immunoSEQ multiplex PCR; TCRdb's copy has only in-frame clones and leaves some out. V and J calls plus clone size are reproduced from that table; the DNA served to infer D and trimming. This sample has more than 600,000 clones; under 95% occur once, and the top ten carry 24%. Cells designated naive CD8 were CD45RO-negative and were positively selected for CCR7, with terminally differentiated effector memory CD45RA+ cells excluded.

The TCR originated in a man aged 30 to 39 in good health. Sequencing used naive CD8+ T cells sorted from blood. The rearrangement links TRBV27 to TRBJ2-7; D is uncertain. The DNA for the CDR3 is TGTGCCAGCAGTTTAGGCCAAGGCTCCTACGAGCAGTACTTC. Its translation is CASSLGQGSYEQYF.